The 23 T cell receptor beta chains below come from one sample, sequenced in a study of identical twins. TCRdb reprocessed the 5' RACE reads via MiXCR and lists one record per CDR3 protein. The sample contains 600,000 to 800,000 distinct CDR3 sequences, 21% of which appear only once. These data were also reused for a study on T cells expressing NK-cell markers.

Sequenced sample: PBMCs. All receptors derive from a woman aged 18-29 years in good health.

The V gene is TRBV6-5, the J gene TRBJ2-7; perhaps TRBD2 as D (5 bases). This CDR3 spans 14 amino acids. Germline V gene sequence: CDR1 MNHEY, CDR2 SVGAGI. V lost 3 bases and J 5 bases, leaving 14 bases between the germline ends. The CDR3 nucleotides read TGTGCCAGCAGTTATAGGAGGCCCACCGACGAGCAGTACTTC. Translating it yields CASSYRRPTDEQYF.

This clonotype was detected only a few times. The gene calls are TRBV7-6 and TRBJ2-5; 8 nucleotides line up with TRBD2. The CDR3 extends over 16 amino acids. Germline CDR1 reads SGHVS; CDR2 reads FNYEAQ. The junction had 10 bases not matched to a gene; V was cut back by 5 bases and J by 2 bases. The CDR3 spells CASSSPGRGGQETQYF. The CDR3 nucleotides are TGTGCCAGCAGCAGCCCGGGACGGGGGGGTCAAGAGACCCAGTACTTC. Drawing the rest from reference TRBV7-6 and TRBJ2-5, the complete variable domain is GAGVSQSPRYKVTKRGQDVALRCDPISGHVSLYWYRQALGQGPEFLTYFNYEAQQDKSGLPNDRFSAERPEGSISTLTIQRTEQRDSAMYRCASSSPGRGGQETQYFGPGTRLLVL.

This clonotype came up a few times. V and J are TRBV7-9 and TRBJ1-1, with 7 bases aligning to TRBD1. This CDR3 region has 15 residues. The V and J ends lost 3 bases and 4 bases, in that order; junction bases with no gene match: 8. Germline loops: CDR1 SEHNR, CDR2 FQNEAQ (reference sequence). CDR3 DNA: TGTGCCAGCAGCTTCTCCAGGGGGGGGTTCACTGAAGCTTTCTTT. It yields the protein CASSFSRGGFTEAFF.

The chain has TRBV18 and TRBJ1-1; TRBD1 matches at 8 bases. The CDR3 is 14 residues long. Germline V CDR1 and CDR2: KGHSH, LQKENI. V trimming: 6 bases; J trimming: 6 bases; junction bases outside the gene matches: 9. This chain's CDR3 is CASSPQGAGAEAFF. The DNA of the CDR3 is TGTGCCAGCTCCCCCCAGGGGGCTGGAGCTGAAGCTTTCTTT. The whole variable domain, filled in from reference TRBV18 and TRBJ1-1, reads NAGVMQNPRHLVRRRGQEARLRCSPMKGHSHVYWYRQLPEEGLKFMVYLQKENIIDESGMPKERFSAEFPKEGPSILRIQQVVRGDSAAYFCASSPQGAGAEAFFGQGTRLTVV.

This clonotype was counted only a few times. The V and J genes are TRBV6-2 or TRBV6-3 and TRBJ2-1, with D possibly being TRBD2 (5 bases). The CDR3 runs to 16 residues. Trimming pared 6 bases from V and 4 bases from J, leaving 19 bases between. The germline CDR1 and CDR2 sequences are MNHEY and SVGEGT. The CDR3 sequence: CASRVSGLTKYNEQFF. Here the CDR3 DNA reads TGTGCCAGCAGGGTGTCTGGACTGACGAAATACAATGAGCAGTTCTTC.

This clonotype has only a few counts. The chain recombines TRBV3-1 with TRBJ1-6, with 9 bases that match TRBD1. Germline V gene lookup returns CDR1 LGHDT and CDR2 YNNKEL (reference sequence). The CDR3 covers 14 residues. V trimming: 4 bases; J trimming: 8 bases; junction bases outside the gene matches: 3. CDR3 sequence: CASSPGQGYSPLHF. CDR3 DNA: TGTGCCAGCAGCCCGGGACAGGGTTATTCACCCCTCCACTTT.

The chain employs TRBV6-1 and TRBJ2-1, with D possibly TRBD2 on 5 matching bases. Germline CDR1 and CDR2: MNHNS and SASEGT. The CDR3 contains 16 residues. Trimming pared 1 base from V and 8 bases from J, leaving 18 bases between. The CDR3 loop reads CASSEEMWELAHEQFF. CDR3 DNA: TGTGCCAGCAGTGAAGAGATGTGGGAGCTAGCCCATGAGCAGTTCTTC.

This clonotype was observed at least ten times. The chain couples TRBV20-1 to TRBJ2-1, with 15 bases that match TRBD2. CDR1 and CDR2 from the germline V gene are DFQATT and SNEGSKA (reference sequence). The CDR3 has 16 residues. V lost 5 bases and J lost 10; bases outside the gene matches: 12. CDR3 sequence (DNA): TGCAGTGCTCGGGACGGGACTAGCGGGAGGTTCGGCGAGCAGTTCTTC. Translation gives CSARDGTSGRFGEQFF.

J is TRBJ2-2 and V is TRBV2; no clear D gene. V lost 8 bases, J lost 2 bases, and 3 bases lay in between. Looked up from germline, CDR1 is SNHLY and CDR2 is FYNNEI. The CDR3 loop spans 11 amino acids. The CDR3 is CASANTGELFF. CDR3 in DNA: TGTGCCAGCGCTAACACCGGGGAGCTGTTTTTT.

The CDR3 sequence: CASSPLQGNEQYF. CDR3 coding DNA: TGTGCCAGCTCACCGCTACAGGGAAACGAGCAGTACTTC. V usage is TRBV18 and J usage is TRBJ2-7; D might be TRBD1 (6 bases). Germline CDR1 KGHSH, CDR2 LQKENI. The germline V and J ends were trimmed by 3 bases and 5 bases, with 11 bases remaining between them. The CDR3 length is 13 residues.

This chain uses TRBV10-1 with TRBJ2-1; 9 nucleotides line up with TRBD2. Trimming took 6 bases from V and 7 from J; bases not matched to a gene: 10. CDR3 length: 15 amino acids. Germline assignment: CDR1 WNHNN and CDR2 SYGVQD (reference sequence). The CDR3 sequence is CASSRSGRGINEQFF. The CDR3 DNA follows: TGCGCCAGCAGCCGTAGCGGGAGAGGAATAAATGAGCAGTTCTTC.

The rearrangement uses TRBV9 and TRBJ2-1; 9 nucleotides align to TRBD2. Germline CDR1 is SGDLS and CDR2 is YYNGEE. The CDR3 runs to 16 residues. V shed 1 base and J 4 bases; nucleotides not matched to a gene: 6. CDR3 nucleotide sequence: TGTGCCAGCAGCGTACTAGCGGGAATGCCTTACAATGAGCAGTTCTTC. This gives the protein CASSVLAGMPYNEQFF.

This clonotype was counted a few times. The chain is built from TRBV9 and TRBJ1-1; no firm D call. The CDR3 sequence is 15 residues long. The germline CDR1 and CDR2 sequences are SGDLS and YYNGEE. Trimming cost V 4 bases and J 0 bases, with 13 bases left between them. The CDR3 sequence is CASSPEGRLNTEAFF. CDR3 nucleotides: TGTGCCAGCAGCCCGGAAGGACGGCTGAACACTGAAGCTTTCTTT. Filled out from reference TRBV9 and TRBJ1-1, the complete variable domain reads DSGVTQTPKHLITATGQRVTLRCSPRSGDLSVYWYQQSLDQGLQFLIQYYNGEERAKGNILERFSAQQFPDLHSELNLSSLELGDSALYFCASSPEGRLNTEAFFGQGTRLTVV.

This clonotype was recorded a few times. V and J are TRBV4-2 and TRBJ1-2; D gene uncertain. This CDR3 spans 16 amino acids. Per germline, CDR1 LGHNA and CDR2 YNFKEQ. The V and J ends lost 0 bases and 5 bases respectively, with 16 bases between them. DNA of the CDR3: TGTGCCAGCAGCCAAGATCCGTGGGGATCACGGTATGGCTACACCTTC. It yields the protein CASSQDPWGSRYGYTF.

This clonotype was seen at least ten times. V and J are TRBV12-3 or TRBV12-4 and TRBJ2-3; possibly TRBD1 for D (6 bases). There are 17 residues in the CDR3. V shed 5 bases and J shed 2 bases, with 20 bases lying between them. Here the CDR3 reads CASSGPGQGVPTDTQYF. CDR3 nucleotide sequence: TGTGCCAGCAGTGGTCCGGGACAAGGGGTCCCCACAGATACGCAGTATTTT.

This clonotype was detected only a few times. This sequence joins TRBV20-1 and TRBJ2-5, with 7 positions matching TRBD2. CDR1 and CDR2 (germline): DFQATT, SNEGSKA (reference sequence). The CDR3 contains 14 residues. V shed 3 bases, J shed 5 bases, and the junction held 9 bases outside the gene matches. The CDR3 reads CSASSGGKGETQYF. The CDR3 region has the DNA TGCAGTGCTAGTTCGGGAGGAAAAGGGGAGACCCAGTACTTC.

V is TRBV29-1 and J is TRBJ2-7, with 9 positions matching TRBD1. Trimming cost V 7 bases and J 5 bases; bases outside gene matches: 15. The CDR3 covers 15 residues. The V gene's germline CDR1 is SQVTM and CDR2 ANQGSEA. The CDR3 reads CSALRPGTGSHEQYF. As DNA, the CDR3 is TGCAGCGCGTTGAGGCCCGGGACAGGGTCCCACGAGCAGTACTTC.

The chain combines TRBV24-1 with TRBJ2-1; weak D call: TRBD1 (5 bases). Per germline, CDR1 KGHDR and CDR2 SFDVKD. The CDR3 extends over 13 amino acids. V was trimmed by 2 bases and J by 5 bases, leaving 6 bases between them. CDR3 residues: CATSDSTDNEQFF. The CDR3 coding sequence is TGTGCCACCAGTGATTCGACAGACAATGAGCAGTTCTTC.

CDR3 nucleotide sequence: TGTGCCAGCAGCTTAGACCACGTACCCTACGAGCAGTACTTC. Protein: CASSLDHVPYEQYF. This chain connects TRBV7-9 to TRBJ2-7, with unresolved D. The CDR3 contains 14 residues. V lost 1 base and J 2 bases, leaving 9 bases between the germline ends. Germline V gene lookup returns CDR1 SEHNR and CDR2 FQNEAQ (reference sequence).

The rearrangement uses TRBV25-1 and TRBJ1-2, with D perhaps matching TRBD1 (6 bases). The germline gives CDR1 MGHDK, CDR2 SYGVNS. The CDR3 consists of 14 residues. Trimming took 7 bases from V and 8 from J, leaving 20 bases between them. CDR3 in DNA: TGTGCCAGCATCGACCCCAATGGGGGCGGCGGCTACACCTTC. This translates into CASIDPNGGGGYTF.

There are a few counts of this clonotype. This chain links TRBV12-3 or TRBV12-4 with TRBJ1-1; D is undetermined. V shed 6 bases and J shed 1 base, with 12 bases lying between them. CDR3 length: 14 amino acids. The CDR3 DNA reads as TGTGCCAGCAGCGGGCGGCGGGAGAACACTGAAGCTTTCTTT. It translates to CASSGRRENTEAFF.

This CDR3 reads CSAQRTSGGRETQYF. CDR3 sequence (DNA): TGCAGTGCTCAGAGGACTAGCGGGGGTCGGGAGACCCAGTACTTC. The chain links TRBV20-1 to TRBJ2-5; TRBD2 matches at 13 bases. V lost 5 bases, J lost 5 bases, and 8 bases stayed unmatched. This CDR3 has 15 amino acids. Germline CDR1 and CDR2: DFQATT and SNEGSKA (reference sequence).

J is TRBJ2-5 and V is TRBV7-8; D possibly corresponds to TRBD2 (6 bases). Germline V gives CDR1 SGHVS, CDR2 FQNEAQ. V lost 5 bases, J lost 5 bases, and 18 bases lay in between. This CDR3 comprises 15 residues. The CDR3 DNA reads TGTGCCAGCAGCCCTCCCCGACTAGGGAAGGAGACCCAGTACTTC. Its translation is CASSPPRLGKETQYF.